This T cell receptor (beta chain) stems from a study of blood T cell repertoires in COVID-19. Turning to the study itself: The United States, Italy and Spain were the sources of the acute and convalescent COVID-19 samples. T cells, B-cell-depleted T cells, or PBMCs provided the cDNA or gDNA that served as material.

Only a few counts were recorded for this clone. Profiled with immunoSEQ multiplex PCR; TCRdb holds only in-frame clones, not every one. The sample has around 91,000 clones, around 79% seen once. CDR1 SNHLY and CDR2 FYNNEI come from the germline V gene. The germline V and J ends were trimmed by 10 bases and 3 bases, with 12 bases remaining between them. The CDR3 contains 13 residues. The sequenced sample consisted of peripheral blood. V usage is TRBV2 and J usage is TRBJ1-4; D remains unclear. The receptor was derived from a woman over 75 with active or convalescent COVID-19. For the CDR3, the DNA is TGTGCCATCAACAGCCTTCCTAATGAAAAACTGTTTTTT. It is translated as CAINSLPNEKLFF. The complete variable domain, with remaining parts taken from reference TRBV2 and TRBJ1-4, reads EPEVTQTPSHQVTQMGQEVILRCVPISNHLYFYWYRQILGQKVEFLVSFYNNEISEKSEIFDDQFSVERPDGSNFTLKIRSTKLEDSAMYFCAINSLPNEKLFFGSGTQLSVL.